This T cell receptor beta chain was sequenced during a study of tumor and adjacent non-tumor tissue in lung cancer. V shed 1 base and J shed 5 bases, with 13 bases lying between them. CDR1 and CDR2 from the germline V gene are DFQATT and SNEGSKA (reference sequence). The CDR3 length is 14 residues. A modified ARM-PCR protocol with three rounds of nested PCR amplified TCRbeta. One entry per CDR3 protein, called by TCRdb with MiXCR from the multiplex PCR reads. Of over 110,000 distinct CDR3 sequences in the sample, around 61% were seen once. The template was RNA from unsorted bulk tissue. Donors were chemotherapy-naive, newly diagnosed lung cancer surgical patients in China, August–late 2014. General study results and limits: Tumor repertoires had a smaller top 100 clone share than normal lung.

A remark on this clonotype: Its specificity is unknown.

The material sequenced was lung tumor tissue. This clonotype was obtained from a man in his fifties or sixties with small cell lung cancer. The chain links TRBV20-1 to TRBJ2-3; D might be TRBD1 (5 bases). The CDR3 region has the DNA TGCAGTGCTAGAGTGGTCAGTCAGGGAGATACGCAGTATTTT. Encoded protein: CSARVVSQGDTQYF.